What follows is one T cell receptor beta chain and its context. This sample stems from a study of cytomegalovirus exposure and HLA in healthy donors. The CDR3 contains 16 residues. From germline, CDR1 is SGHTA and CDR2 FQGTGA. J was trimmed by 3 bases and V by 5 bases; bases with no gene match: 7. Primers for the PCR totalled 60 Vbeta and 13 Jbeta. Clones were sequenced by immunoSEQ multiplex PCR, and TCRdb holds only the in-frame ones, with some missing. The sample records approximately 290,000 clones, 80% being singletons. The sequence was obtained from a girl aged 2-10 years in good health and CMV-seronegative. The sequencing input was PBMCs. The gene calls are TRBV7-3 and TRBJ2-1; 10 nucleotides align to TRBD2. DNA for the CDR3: TGTGCCAGCAGCCTAAACCTAGCGGGAGTCTACAATGAGCAGTTCTTC. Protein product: CASSLNLAGVYNEQFF.